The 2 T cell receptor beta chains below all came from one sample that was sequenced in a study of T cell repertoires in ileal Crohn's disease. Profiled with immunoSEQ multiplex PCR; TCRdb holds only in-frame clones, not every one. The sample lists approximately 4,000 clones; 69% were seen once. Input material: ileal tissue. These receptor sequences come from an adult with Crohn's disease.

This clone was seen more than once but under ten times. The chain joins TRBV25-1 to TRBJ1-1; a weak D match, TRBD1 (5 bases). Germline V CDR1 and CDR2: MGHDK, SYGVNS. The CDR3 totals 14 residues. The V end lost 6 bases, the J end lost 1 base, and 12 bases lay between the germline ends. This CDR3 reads CASRLRDQNTEAFF. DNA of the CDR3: TGTGCCAGCAGACTCAGGGATCAGAACACTGAAGCTTTCTTT. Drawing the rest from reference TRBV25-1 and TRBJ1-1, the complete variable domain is EADIYQTPRYLVIGTGKKITLECSQTMGHDKMYWYQQDPGMELHLIHYSYGVNSTEKGDLSSESTVSRIRTEHFPLTLESARPSHTSQYLCASRLRDQNTEAFFGQGTRLTVV.

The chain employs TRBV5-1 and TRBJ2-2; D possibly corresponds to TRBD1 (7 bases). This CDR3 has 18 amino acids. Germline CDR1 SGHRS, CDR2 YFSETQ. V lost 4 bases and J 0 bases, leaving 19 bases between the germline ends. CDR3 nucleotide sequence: TGCGCCAGCAGCCCCAGGGGGGACCAGGGGACGAACACCGGGGAGCTGTTTTTT. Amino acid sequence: CASSPRGDQGTNTGELFF.